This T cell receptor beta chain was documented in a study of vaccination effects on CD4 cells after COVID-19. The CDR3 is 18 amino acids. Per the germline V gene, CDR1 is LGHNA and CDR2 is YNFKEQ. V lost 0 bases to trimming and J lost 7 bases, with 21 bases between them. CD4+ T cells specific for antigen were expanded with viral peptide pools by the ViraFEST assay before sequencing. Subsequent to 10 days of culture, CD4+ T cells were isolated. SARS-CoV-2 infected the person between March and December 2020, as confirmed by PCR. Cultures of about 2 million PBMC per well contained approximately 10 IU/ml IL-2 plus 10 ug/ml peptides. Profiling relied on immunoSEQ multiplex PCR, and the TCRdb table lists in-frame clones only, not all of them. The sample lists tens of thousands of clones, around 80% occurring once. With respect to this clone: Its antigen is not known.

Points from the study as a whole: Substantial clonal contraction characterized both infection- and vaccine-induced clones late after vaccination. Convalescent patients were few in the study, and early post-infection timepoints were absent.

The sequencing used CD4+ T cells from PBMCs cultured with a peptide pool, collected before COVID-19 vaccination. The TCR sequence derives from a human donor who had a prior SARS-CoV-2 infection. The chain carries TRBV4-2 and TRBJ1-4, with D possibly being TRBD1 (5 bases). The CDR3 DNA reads TGTGCCAGCAGCCAAGAAGGGAGTTTGGTGGGACGAGGTGAAAAACTGTTTTTT. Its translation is CASSQEGSLVGRGEKLFF.